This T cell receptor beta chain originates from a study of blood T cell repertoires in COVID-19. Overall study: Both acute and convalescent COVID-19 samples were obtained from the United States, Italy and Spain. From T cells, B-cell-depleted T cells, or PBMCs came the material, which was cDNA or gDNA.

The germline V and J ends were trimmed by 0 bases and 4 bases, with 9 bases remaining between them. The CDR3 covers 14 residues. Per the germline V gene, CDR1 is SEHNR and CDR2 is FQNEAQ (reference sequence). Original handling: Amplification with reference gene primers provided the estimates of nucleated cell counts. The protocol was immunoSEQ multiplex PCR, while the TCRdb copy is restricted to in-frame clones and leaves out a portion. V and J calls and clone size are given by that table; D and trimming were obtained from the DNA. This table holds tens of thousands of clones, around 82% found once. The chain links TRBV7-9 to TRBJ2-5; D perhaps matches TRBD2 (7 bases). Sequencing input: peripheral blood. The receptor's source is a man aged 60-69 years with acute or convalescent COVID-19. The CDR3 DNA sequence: TGTGCCAGCAGCTTAGCGGGGGGGCCAGAGACCCAGTACTTC. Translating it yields CASSLAGGPETQYF.